The clone carrying this T cell receptor beta chain has just a few counts. What it binds is not known. Germline assignment: CDR1 MNHNS and CDR2 SASEGT. This CDR3 is 12 amino acids long. Between the trimmed V and J ends, which lost 10 bases and 3 bases, there was a span of 12 bases. Sequenced with the Oncomine TCR Beta short-read assay was DNA taken from cultured CD4+ T cells. TCRdb re-analysed the PCR reads in MiXCR, keeping a single row per CDR3 protein. The sample consists of about 21,000 distinct CDR3 sequences, 55% to 65% of them appearing once. Specified treatment: roughly 10-day PBMC culture with coronavirus spike peptide pools or control peptides (ViraFEST assay). The source of the sample is a study of vaccination and CD4 T cells after COVID-19.

The input for sequencing was CD4+ T cells from blood, cultured in vitro, taken before SARS-CoV-2 vaccination. The TCR originated in a human donor who received a COVID-19 vaccine. The chain uses TRBV6-1 and TRBJ1-2; TRBD1 might be the D (5 bases). In DNA form, the CDR3 reads TGTGCCATATGGGGCAGAGACTATGGCTACACCTTC. Protein product: CAIWGRDYGYTF.